The T cell receptor (beta chain) under discussion was sequenced for a study of neoadjuvant nivolumab and ipilimumab in lung cancer. About the research overall: Nivolumab 3 mg/kg was given days 1, 15 and 29, plus ipilimumab 1 mg/kg day 1 in combination. General study results and limits: From pretherapy to surgery, tumor richness and clonality rose with dual therapy. Blood richness before therapy tracked richness in tumors resected after neoadjuvant therapy. Compared with tumor-adjacent uninvolved lung, resected tumors showed greater richness and clonality.

Here immunoSEQ multiplex PCR was the method, and the copy in TCRdb shows in-frame clones only, minus some. The sample records 25,000 to 35,000 clones, approximately 92% being singletons. Comments on this clone: Antigen: not known.

The sequence came from an adult with non-small cell lung cancer. The specimen comprised peripheral blood, sampled after neoadjuvant nivolumab, alone or with ipilimumab, at or shortly before surgery.

In DNA form, the CDR3 reads TGTGCCAGCAGGCCGGACACTAGTTACACCGGGGAGCTGTTTTTT. It codes for CASRPDTSYTGELFF. V is TRBV2 and J is TRBJ2-2; D may be TRBD1 or TRBD2 (5 bases each). CDR1 is SNHLY and CDR2 is FYNNEI in the germline V gene. With 6 bases removed from V and 3 bases from J, the gap between germline ends came to 14 bases. The CDR3 has 15 amino acids.